The 23 T cell receptor beta chains reported below all come from one sample, sequenced in a study of T cells in Graves' hyperthyroidism and ophthalmopathy. TCR beta CDR3 sequences were amplified from RNA transcripts. The HTBI set primed first-round TCR CDR3 RT-PCR. TCRdb processed the multiplex PCR reads anew with MiXCR; each CDR3 protein has one entry. The sample yields 300,000 or so distinct CDR3 sequences, 16% seen once. The sample comprised blood. These receptors were taken from a man aged 25-45 years with Graves' hyperthyroidism.

This clonotype was seen ten or more times. The chain joins TRBV5-1 to TRBJ2-2, with TRBD2 matching 7 bases. Germline CDR1 reads SGHRS; CDR2 reads YFSETQ. The junction had 5 bases not matched to a gene; V was cut back by 9 bases and J by 0 bases. The CDR3 runs to 14 residues. CDR3 in amino acids: CATRGLANTGELFF. The CDR3 DNA is TGCGCCACTAGAGGACTAGCGAACACCGGGGAGCTGTTTTTT. Combining the CDR3 with reference TRBV5-1 and TRBJ2-2 gives the whole variable domain KAGVTQTPRYLIKTRGQQVTLSCSPISGHRSVSWYQQTPGQGLQFLFEYFSETQRNKGNFPGRFSGRQFSNSRSEMNVSTLELGDSALYLCATRGLANTGELFFGEGSRLTVL.

The table lists this clonotype with many counts. V gene TRBV15 combines with J gene TRBJ2-7; 9 bases are a match to TRBD2. Losses at the gene ends were 0 bases for V and 4 bases for J; bases not matched to a gene: 4. The CDR3 has 15 amino acids. Germline loops: CDR1 LNHNV, CDR2 YYDKDF (reference sequence). This CDR3 is CATSRESGRFYEQYF. The DNA of the CDR3 is TGTGCCACCAGCAGAGAAAGCGGGAGGTTTTACGAGCAGTACTTC.

This clonotype came up many times. The chain recombines TRBV18 with TRBJ1-4, with a weak D call TRBD1 (6 bases). Germline CDR1 is KGHSH and CDR2 is LQKENI. The V end lost 5 bases, the J end lost 7 bases, and 11 bases lay between the germline ends. The CDR3 extends over 13 amino acids. CDR3 in DNA: TGTGCCAGCTCATCCGGACAGACTGAAAAACTGTTTTTT. It translates to CASSSGQTEKLFF.

Comments on this clonotype: An end of the junction does not agree with germline; a read error may underlie this. CDR3 region: CASSKDALAGQQYF. The CDR3 DNA reads TGTGCCAGCAGCAAAGATGCCCTAGCGGGCCAGCAGTACTTC. This chain connects TRBV3-1 to TRBJ2-7; TRBD2 matches at 8 bases. This CDR3 has 14 residues. Germline CDR1 LGHDT, CDR2 YNNKEL (reference sequence).

The rearrangement uses TRBV9 and TRBJ2-1; 7 nucleotides line up with TRBD2. Losses at the gene ends were 0 bases for V and 4 bases for J; bases not matched to a gene: 10. The CDR3 runs 17 residues. Germline assignment: CDR1 SGDLS and CDR2 YYNGEE. CDR3 loop: CASSVAVGGVAYNEQFF. The CDR3 DNA sequence: TGTGCCAGCAGCGTAGCCGTGGGGGGGGTGGCTTACAATGAGCAGTTCTTC.

This clonotype came up many times. Since a much larger clone is just one base distant, this may be a read error. The chain links TRBV7-8 to TRBJ2-1; 9 positions match TRBD2. Germline V gene lookup returns CDR1 SGHVS and CDR2 FQNEAQ. CDR3 length: 15 residues. V trimming: 1 base; J trimming: 5 bases; junction bases outside the gene matches: 3. The CDR3 DNA reads TGTGCCAGCAGCTTAGGACTAGCGGACAACAATGAGCAGTTCTTC. Translation: CASSLGLADNNEQFF.

In this sample, this clonotype turned up many times. The rearrangement links TRBV2 to TRBJ2-3; D possibly corresponds to TRBD2 (6 bases). CDR3 length: 15 residues. Germline V CDR1 and CDR2: SNHLY, FYNNEI. V lost 7 bases and J 5 bases, leaving 19 bases between the germline ends. CDR3 DNA: TGTGCCAGCACGGGAGAGCAGGGAGGTGGAGATACGCAGTATTTT. This sequence encodes CASTGEQGGGDTQYF. Full variable domain (outside the CDR3, taken from reference TRBV2 and TRBJ2-3): EPEVTQTPSHQVTQMGQEVILRCVPISNHLYFYWYRQILGQKVEFLVSFYNNEISEKSEIFDDQFSVERPDGSNFTLKIRSTKLEDSAMYFCASTGEQGGGDTQYFGPGTRLTVL.

This chain links TRBV29-1 with TRBJ2-7, with a tentative D call TRBD2 (6 bases). V was clipped by 6 bases and J by 2 bases, with 14 bases between them. There are 13 residues in the CDR3. From germline, CDR1 is SQVTM and CDR2 ANQGSEA. The CDR3 DNA sequence: TGCAGCGTGGGGGTAGCGGCAGCCTACGAGCAGTACTTC. Its protein product is CSVGVAAAYEQYF.

V is TRBV7-3 and J is TRBJ2-1; 11 bases align to TRBD1. Germline values: CDR1 SGHTA, CDR2 FQGTGA. CDR3 size: 16 residues. After removal of 5 bases from V and 8 bases from J, the junction contained 11 bases not matched to a gene. The CDR3 here is CASSLLGQGARDEQFF. The CDR3 DNA sequence: TGTGCCAGCAGCCTACTAGGACAGGGGGCTAGGGATGAGCAGTTCTTC.

The rearrangement uses TRBV20-1 and TRBJ2-2; D is ambiguous. Germline V gives CDR1 DFQATT, CDR2 SNEGSKA (reference sequence). Trimming stripped 3 bases from V and 3 bases from J, with 11 bases between. This CDR3 spans 14 amino acids. CDR3 sequence reads: CSASSSRHTGELFF. The CDR3, as DNA: TGCAGTGCTAGTTCGAGCAGGCACACCGGGGAGCTGTTTTTT.

This clonotype turned up a few times. This sequence joins TRBV20-1 and TRBJ2-4; TRBD1 or TRBD2 may be the D gene (5 bases each). The ends were cut back, 0 bases at V and 0 bases at J, with 15 bases in the middle. There are 17 residues in the CDR3. Germline-derived CDR1 and CDR2 are DFQATT and SNEGSKA (reference sequence). The DNA of the CDR3 is TGCAGTGCTAGAGATTTACCGTGGGGGTTAGCCAAAAACATTCAGTACTTC. Its protein product is CSARDLPWGLAKNIQYF.

In this sample, this clonotype turned up many times. CDR3 region: CASSLGGSRTDTQYF. In DNA, the CDR3 is TGTGCCAGCAGCTTAGGCGGGAGTAGGACAGATACGCAGTATTTT. V usage is TRBV7-2 and J usage is TRBJ2-3, with 7 nucleotides matching TRBD2. Germline trimming cut 1 base from V and 3 bases from J; bases unmatched to any gene: 4. The germline gives CDR1 SGHTA, CDR2 FQGNSA. CDR3 length: 15 residues.

This clonotype has at least ten counts. This chain connects TRBV28 to TRBJ2-3; possibly TRBD1 for D (5 bases). Germline V gene sequence: CDR1 MDHEN, CDR2 SYDVKM. V was clipped by 6 bases and J by 1 base, with 8 bases between them. There are 13 residues in the CDR3. The CDR3: CASRGHRTDTQYF. The CDR3 DNA follows: TGTGCCAGCAGAGGACACCGCACAGATACGCAGTATTTT.

The V gene is TRBV10-3, the J gene TRBJ2-3, with D possibly being TRBD1 (6 bases). V lost 8 bases and J lost 5, with 11 bases in between. The CDR3 runs to 12 residues. The germline gives CDR1 ENHRY, CDR2 SYGVKD. CDR3 DNA sequence: TGTGCCATCCGGGACACGAAAGATACGCAGTATTTT. It specifies CAIRDTKDTQYF.

This clonotype was picked up a small number of times. J is TRBJ1-6 and V is TRBV6-1; D unclear. The CDR3 has 15 residues. CDR1 and CDR2 from the germline V gene are MNHNS and SASEGT. V lost 3 bases and J 6 bases, leaving 12 bases between the germline ends. CDR3 sequence: CASSEVQFSNSPLHF. DNA of the CDR3: TGTGCCAGCAGTGAGGTGCAGTTCTCTAATTCACCCCTCCACTTT.

This chain uses TRBV3-1 with TRBJ1-3; D perhaps matches TRBD1 (5 bases). This CDR3 comprises 14 residues. With 1 base removed from V and 7 bases from J, the gap between germline ends came to 11 bases. Germline V gene data show CDR1 as LGHDT and CDR2 as YNNKEL (reference sequence). The CDR3 protein is CASSQGTNRNTIYF. CDR3 bases: TGTGCCAGCAGCCAAGGCACTAACAGGAACACCATATATTTT.

This clonotype was counted only a few times. The J gene is TRBJ1-5, the V gene TRBV6-1, with a weak D call TRBD1 (5 bases). CDR1 MNHNS and CDR2 SASEGT come from the germline V gene. V lost 6 bases and J 3 bases, leaving 15 bases between the germline ends. The CDR3 runs 15 residues. CDR3 bases: TGTGCCAGCAGCGAGCGGTGGGGGGACAATCAGCCCCAGCATTTT. Amino acid sequence: CASSERWGDNQPQHF.

This clonotype was recorded many times. The genes are TRBV7-9 and TRBJ2-2; maybe TRBD1 (5 bases). The CDR3 covers 15 residues. V lost 2 bases and J 4 bases, leaving 11 bases between the germline ends. Looked up from germline, CDR1 is SEHNR and CDR2 is FQNEAQ (reference sequence). CDR3 sequence: CASSLTRDGTGELFF. The CDR3 bases are TGTGCCAGCAGCTTAACCAGGGATGGCACCGGGGAGCTGTTTTTT.

The DNA of the CDR3 is TGTGCCAGCAGCTTAGAGTTCGCTGATACGCAGTATTTT. As protein: CASSLEFADTQYF. This chain joins TRBV7-8 and TRBJ2-3; D gene unclear. Per the germline V gene, CDR1 is SGHVS and CDR2 is FQNEAQ. The CDR3 has 13 residues. V lost 1 base to trimming and J lost 6 bases, with 8 bases between them.

This clonotype was recorded many times. The V gene is TRBV20-1, the J gene TRBJ1-1; no clear D gene. The germline V and J ends were trimmed by 5 bases and 4 bases, with 17 bases remaining between them. Germline loops: CDR1 DFQATT, CDR2 SNEGSKA (reference sequence). The CDR3 has 14 amino acids. In DNA form, the CDR3 reads TGCAGTGCTCAGCTGGGCTCTGTGGGCACTGAAGCTTTCTTT. It codes for CSAQLGSVGTEAFF.

This clonotype was seen a handful of times. The chain carries TRBV11-3 and TRBJ1-1; D not certain. This CDR3 contains 13 residues. Deletions cut 5 bases from V and 1 base from J, with 8 bases between. Germline CDR1 reads SGHNT; CDR2 reads YENEEA. CDR3 in amino acids: CASSPGTNTEAFF. The CDR3 DNA reads TGTGCCAGCAGCCCCGGCACGAACACTGAAGCTTTCTTT.

This chain connects TRBV7-6 to TRBJ1-4; tentatively, D is TRBD1 (6 bases). V lost 11 bases and J 8 bases, leaving 27 bases between the germline ends. Germline CDR1 reads SGHVS; CDR2 reads FNYEAQ. The CDR3 extends over 16 amino acids. The CDR3 DNA is TGTGCCTCGGCCCAACCGTGGGGGGCAGCAAGGGAAAAACTGTTTTTT. This codes for CASAQPWGAAREKLFF.

The CDR3 loop is CASPGLASYEQYF. The CDR3 coding sequence is TGTGCCAGCCCGGGACTAGCCTCCTACGAGCAGTACTTC. The rearrangement links TRBV28 to TRBJ2-7, with 9 bases identical to TRBD2. J was trimmed by 0 bases and V by 8 bases; bases with no gene match: 2. The CDR3 has 13 residues. Germline V gives CDR1 MDHEN, CDR2 SYDVKM.